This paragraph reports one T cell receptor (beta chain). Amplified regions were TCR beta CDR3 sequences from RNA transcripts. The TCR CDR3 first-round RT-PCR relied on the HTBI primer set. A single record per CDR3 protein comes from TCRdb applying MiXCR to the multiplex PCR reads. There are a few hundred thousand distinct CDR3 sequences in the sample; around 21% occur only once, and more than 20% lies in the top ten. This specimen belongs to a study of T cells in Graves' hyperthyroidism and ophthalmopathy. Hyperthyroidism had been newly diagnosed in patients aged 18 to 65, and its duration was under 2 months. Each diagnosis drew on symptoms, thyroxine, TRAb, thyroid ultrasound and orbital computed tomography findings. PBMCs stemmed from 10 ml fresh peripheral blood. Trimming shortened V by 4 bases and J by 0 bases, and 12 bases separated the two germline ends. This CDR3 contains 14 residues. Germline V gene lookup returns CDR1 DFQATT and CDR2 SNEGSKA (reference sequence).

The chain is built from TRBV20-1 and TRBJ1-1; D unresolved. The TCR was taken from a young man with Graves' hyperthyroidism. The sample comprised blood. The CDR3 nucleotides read TGCAGTGCTAATGTCCCCCTGATGAACACTGAAGCTTTCTTT. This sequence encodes CSANVPLMNTEAFF.